This T cell receptor beta chain was sequenced during a study of T-cell memory formation after mild COVID-19 (dated by TCRdb to 2020 to 2022). Background on the whole study: Most TCR sequence clusters were specific to one of the two donors. In two donors, T-cell clones that expanded and contracted after mild COVID-19 were followed by sequencing TCRalpha and TCRbeta repertoires longitudinally. The cohort comprised two young, previously healthy adult volunteers, one female and one male. Overall study results and their limits: Clones that contracted from day 15 to 85 showed balanced CD4/CD8 phenotypes, whereas a second wave of clones that expanded from day 15 to 37 leaned towards CD4+. Some responding clones were found in pre-infection memory, which suggests that pre-existing cross-reactive memory T cells took part in the SARS-CoV-2 response. Contracting CD4+ clones were found mainly in CM and EM memory subsets, while CD8+ clones were enriched in EMRA. Only a couple of mild cases were covered in the study, and larger cohorts including severe cases with pre-infection samples were considered necessary. The second-wave clones that peaked on day 37 were not confirmed to be SARS-CoV-2 specific.

To note about this clonotype: Its antigen remains undetermined. Per-nucleotide qualities are absent, and no much larger clonotype sits a single base away.

Instrument used: Illumina NovaSeq 6000. cDNA libraries for TCRalpha and TCRbeta were prepared by 5'RACE using constant-segment primers, with sample barcodes and unique molecular identifiers added. RNA was extracted from every sample with Trizol reagent. The libraries were amplified in two PCR steps, and the second step added a second sample barcode and Illumina TruSeq adapters. Sequencing of libraries was performed on an Illumina NovaSeq with 2 x 150 bp paired-end reads. As for how the authors treated the data: Demultiplexing of reads and collapsing into UMI-guided consensus sequences were performed with migec v1.2.7. Using mixcr v2.1.11, UMI consensuses were aligned to TRA and TRB V and J templates and then assembled into clonotypes. Expanded or contracted clonotypes were those called significant by both edgeR and NoisET, with noise models trained on biological replicates. For edgeR calls, the cutoffs were a false discovery rate-adjusted p below 0.01 and a log2 fold-change threshold of 1. As an exploratory analysis of dynamics, PCA with hierarchical clustering was applied to max-normalized trajectories of the 1000 most abundant clonotypes. Each responding clone was given a CD4 or CD8 phenotype based on the CD4+ and CD8+ repertoires, which had been sequenced separately. TCRdb reprocessed the public reads (quality trimming at Q25 with fastp, clone calling with MiXCR) and kept in-frame beta chains. Merged by CDR3 protein, the rows form single entries marked with the most common genes and DNA. TCRdb assigned the V and J calls; the authors' analysis was not used. This sample has 300,000 to 400,000 distinct CDR3 sequences in its table, and under 25% of those were observed once. The top ten clones comprise under 15% of the sample.

V loses 5 bases at its end and J loses 4 bases; junction bases beyond the gene matches: 6. Measured from the cysteine to the phenylalanine, the CDR3 is 14 residues long. Only the CDR3 region is kept as DNA, spanning 42 bases read in frame from base 1. Sequences MNHEY (CDR1) and SVGEGT (CDR2) are obtained from the germline V gene. Ficoll-Paque density gradient centrifugation was used to isolate PBMCs. The chain is made from TRBV6-2 or TRBV6-3 and TRBJ2-7; 9 nucleotides in the junction match TRBD1. Sequencing was done on a sample of PBMCs or a T cell subset sorted from them (not recorded which). This receptor was obtained from an adult woman who had mild COVID-19 (a few samples of this study predate the infection). The sample titles of this study are shuffled in the database, so cell type and time point are left out; the donor was told from shared clones. The DNA reads as follows: TGTGCCAGCAGTCGAGGTGGACAGGGGTACGAGCAGTACTTC. It codes for CASSRGGQGYEQYF.